This is a list of T cell receptor beta chains from one sample in a study of blood T cell repertoires in COVID-19. The assay was immunoSEQ multiplex PCR, and TCRdb's table has in-frame clones only and misses some. The sample yields 110,000 to 150,000 clones, approximately 89% seen once. Sequences were obtained from peripheral blood. The receptors were gathered from a woman between 50 and 59 years old with acute or convalescent COVID-19. CDR3s include the opening cysteine and the closing phenylalanine or tryptophan. D genes are given only for firm matches.

TRBV27	.	TRBJ2-3	CASSLFQSTDTQYF
TRBV19	TRBD1	TRBJ1-4	CASRDRGTNEKLFF
TRBV7-9	TRBD2	TRBJ2-7	CASSQAGGAQYF
TRBV6-5	TRBD1	TRBJ1-1	CASSSGGTGVFEAFF
TRBV28	.	TRBJ1-1	CASSLPDSMNTEAFF
TRBV27	TRBD2	TRBJ2-1	CASTSWGSGGLWENNEQFF
TRBV5-6	.	TRBJ1-5	CASSFSFRSNQPQHF
TRBV2	TRBD2	TRBJ2-1	CASSESGGGYNEQFF
TRBV12-5	.	TRBJ2-7	CASGSLYEQYF
TRBV13	.	TRBJ2-1	CASGRNEQFF
TRBV5-1	TRBD1	TRBJ2-5	CASSLQGRETQYF
TRBV15	.	TRBJ1-2	CATSLAGGGYTF
TRBV7-3	TRBD2	TRBJ2-2	CASSLAGGHTGELFF
TRBV7-9	.	TRBJ2-7	CASSLNRRGPYEQYF
TRBV3-1/TRBV3-2	.	TRBJ1-1	CASSPREEKAFF
TRBV29-1	TRBD2	TRBJ2-4	CSVAGTSGSGNIQYF
TRBV18	.	TRBJ1-1	CASSPGTQNTEAFF
TRBV27	.	TRBJ1-4	CAAGRIATNEKLFF
TRBV12-3/TRBV12-4	TRBD1	TRBJ1-1	CASSWTGRTEAFF
TRBV6-2/TRBV6-3	.	TRBJ1-2	CASSLTPGGHTF
TRBV3-1/TRBV3-2	.	TRBJ1-4	CASSQGAATNEKLFF
TRBV14	.	TRBJ2-5	CASSQGARSETQYF
TRBV14	TRBD1	TRBJ2-7	CASSQAFRGSYEQYF
TRBV3-1/TRBV3-2	TRBD1	TRBJ1-1	CASSLRTGNTEAFF
TRBV7-2	TRBD1	TRBJ1-1	CASSSWPTGQGRNTEAFF
TRBV5-4	.	TRBJ2-3	CASSPPTVLDTDTQYF
TRBV2	.	TRBJ2-2	CASSAEGGVRLAENTGELFF
TRBV2	.	TRBJ2-1	CASRSRTRQFF
TRBV6-4	.	TRBJ1-3	CASWRLASSGNTIYF
TRBV28	.	TRBJ2-5	CASSPVGGAPQETQYF
TRBV25-1	TRBD1	TRBJ1-2	CASSRPGQGEDGYTF
TRBV4-1	.	TRBJ1-5	CASSQEEGVQPQHF
TRBV19	TRBD2	TRBJ2-7	CASSATSGRNPYEQYF
TRBV2	.	TRBJ2-7	CASSRQAPYEQYF
TRBV5-1	.	TRBJ2-2	CASSSQTAANTGELFF
TRBV28	TRBD1	TRBJ2-7	CASTDRVYEQYF
TRBV27	.	TRBJ2-1	CASSLPRGTSLYEQFF
TRBV18	.	TRBJ1-4	CASSPPSRAGKLFF
TRBV4-2	TRBD1	TRBJ1-6	CASSQDRDRANSPLHF
TRBV5-1	TRBD1	TRBJ1-2	CASSLGQVGDYGYTF
TRBV5-1	.	TRBJ1-5	CASSLEGTSYQPQHF
TRBV27	.	TRBJ2-7	CASSLGGHYEQYF